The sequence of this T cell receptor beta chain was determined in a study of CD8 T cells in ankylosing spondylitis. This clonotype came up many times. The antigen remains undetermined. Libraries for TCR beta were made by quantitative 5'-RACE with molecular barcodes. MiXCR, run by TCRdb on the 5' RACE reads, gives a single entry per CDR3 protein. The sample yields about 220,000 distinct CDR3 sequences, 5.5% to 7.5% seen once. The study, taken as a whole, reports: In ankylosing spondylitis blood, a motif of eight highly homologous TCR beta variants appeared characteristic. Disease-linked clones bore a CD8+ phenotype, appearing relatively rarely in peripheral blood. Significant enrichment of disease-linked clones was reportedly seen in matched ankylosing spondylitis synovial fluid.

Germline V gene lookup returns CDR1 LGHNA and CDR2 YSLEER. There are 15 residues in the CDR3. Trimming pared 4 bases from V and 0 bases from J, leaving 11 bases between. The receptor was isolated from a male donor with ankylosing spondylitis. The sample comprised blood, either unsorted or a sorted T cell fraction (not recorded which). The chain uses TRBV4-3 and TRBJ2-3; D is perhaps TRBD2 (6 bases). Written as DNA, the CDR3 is TGCGCCAGCAGCCGAGGGACTGCGAGCACAGATACGCAGTATTTT. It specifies CASSRGTASTDTQYF.